These T cell receptor beta chains were read from a single sample in a study of OX40 agonist ivuxolimab in advanced cancers. TCRdb keeps only in-frame clones here, not all; method: immunoSEQ multiplex PCR. The repertoire consists of some 60,000 clones, with around 87% occurring once and the leading ten covering under 4.5%. Specimen: CD4+ or CD8+ T cells sorted from blood, collected in a trial of the OX40 agonist ivuxolimab. The source is an adult with an advanced solid tumor such as melanoma, head and neck, liver or kidney cancer. Each CDR3 is given with its conserved first and last residue. Each record gives: clone size, D gene, J gene, V gene, CDR3 DNA, CDR3 protein. A D gene is named only where the DNA matches it firmly. Expanded clones get a size class; other rows say once, few or many, or leave the size out.

abundance: NA
d_gene: TRBD1
j_gene: TRBJ2-3
v_gene: TRBV19
CDR3nt: TGTGCCACCTCCGGGACAGGGCGGGCAGATACGCAGTATTTT
CDR3aa: CATSGTGRADTQYF

abundance: NA
d_gene: NA
j_gene: TRBJ2-7
v_gene: TRBV18
CDR3nt: TGTGCCAGCTCACCACCGGTTGCAGGGTACTACGAGCAGTACTTC
CDR3aa: CASSPPVAGYYEQYF

abundance: NA
d_gene: NA
j_gene: TRBJ1-2
v_gene: TRBV2
CDR3nt: TGTGCCAGCAGTGCTCGGGGAATCTATGGCTACACCTTC
CDR3aa: CASSARGIYGYTF

abundance: NA
d_gene: TRBD1
j_gene: TRBJ1-2
v_gene: TRBV29-1
CDR3nt: TGCAGCCAGGACAGGGGGCAGTACTATGGCTACACCTTC
CDR3aa: CSQDRGQYYGYTF

abundance: few
d_gene: TRBD1
j_gene: TRBJ1-3
v_gene: TRBV5-1
CDR3nt: TGCGCCAGCAGCTTGGGGGACAGCCCCGTTGGAAACACCATATATTTT
CDR3aa: CASSLGDSPVGNTIYF

abundance: NA
d_gene: NA
j_gene: TRBJ1-3
v_gene: TRBV7-2
CDR3nt: TGTGCCAGCAGCTTACAAGGAAACACCATATATTTT
CDR3aa: CASSLQGNTIYF

abundance: few
d_gene: NA
j_gene: TRBJ2-3
v_gene: TRBV14
CDR3nt: TGTGCCAGCAGCCAAGATCCCCCCGGGATCACAGATACGCAGTATTTT
CDR3aa: CASSQDPPGITDTQYF

abundance: NA
d_gene: TRBD2
j_gene: TRBJ2-7
v_gene: TRBV5-8
CDR3nt: TGTGCCAGCAGCTTGGAACAAGTTAGCGGGAGACCCTACGAGCAGTACTTC
CDR3aa: CASSLEQVSGRPYEQYF

abundance: NA
d_gene: NA
j_gene: TRBJ1-5
v_gene: TRBV7-8
CDR3nt: TGTGCCAGCAGCCCGGAGGACCGACCAAATCAGCCCCAGCATTTT
CDR3aa: CASSPEDRPNQPQHF

abundance: NA
d_gene: NA
j_gene: TRBJ1-4
v_gene: TRBV6-6
CDR3nt: TGTGCCAGCAGTTTCAGGGATACAACTAATGAAAAACTGTTTTTT
CDR3aa: CASSFRDTTNEKLFF

abundance: few
d_gene: NA
j_gene: TRBJ1-1
v_gene: TRBV11-2
CDR3nt: TGTGCCAGCAGCTACCCCGCTAGGTACACTGAAGCTTTCTTT
CDR3aa: CASSYPARYTEAFF

abundance: NA
d_gene: TRBD2
j_gene: TRBJ2-3
v_gene: TRBV7-2
CDR3nt: TGTGCCAGCAGCCCCTGGAGAGCGGGGTACACAGATACGCAGTATTTT
CDR3aa: CASSPWRAGYTDTQYF

abundance: NA
d_gene: NA
j_gene: TRBJ1-2
v_gene: TRBV28
CDR3nt: TGTGCCAGCACAACCCCGGGGGTTGGTGATGGCTACACCTTC
CDR3aa: CASTTPGVGDGYTF

abundance: once
d_gene: NA
j_gene: TRBJ1-4
v_gene: TRBV4-3
CDR3nt: TGCGCCAGCAGCCAGGCCCTTCGGCCGGACGAACAGGGAAAACTGTTTTTT
CDR3aa: CASSQALRPDEQGKLFF

abundance: NA
d_gene: NA
j_gene: TRBJ1-3
v_gene: TRBV11-2
CDR3nt: TGTGCCAGCAGCCCCCTCCAGGGGAGCTCTGGAAACACCATATATTTT
CDR3aa: CASSPLQGSSGNTIYF

abundance: NA
d_gene: NA
j_gene: TRBJ2-1
v_gene: TRBV9
CDR3nt: TGTGCCAGCAGCGTTAGACAGGCGTCCTACAATGAGCAGTTCTTC
CDR3aa: CASSVRQASYNEQFF

abundance: NA
d_gene: NA
j_gene: TRBJ1-1
v_gene: TRBV7-3
CDR3nt: TGTGCCAGCAGCTTGGGACGGAACACTGAAGCTTTCTTT
CDR3aa: CASSLGRNTEAFF

abundance: NA
d_gene: NA
j_gene: TRBJ2-1
v_gene: TRBV9
CDR3nt: TGTGCCAGCAGCTCATCCACAGTGGGCTACAATGAGCAGTTCTTC
CDR3aa: CASSSSTVGYNEQFF

abundance: NA
d_gene: NA
j_gene: TRBJ2-3
v_gene: TRBV20-1
CDR3nt: TGCAGTGCTAGAACTAAAGATACGCAGTATTTT
CDR3aa: CSARTKDTQYF